This record looks at one T cell receptor (beta chain) sequence and its context. V lost 0 bases and J lost 4, with 8 bases in between. CDR3 length: 13 amino acids. The germline V gene encodes CDR1 GTSNPN and CDR2 SVGIG (reference sequence). Random hexamers primed reverse transcription of about 0.45 to 1 ug RNA. The method of amplification for TCR beta CDR3 was immunoSEQ multiplex PCR, covering 54 Vbeta and 13 Jbeta. TCRdb fed the immunoSEQ multiplex PCR reads into MiXCR, producing one record per CDR3 protein. Among about 200,000 distinct CDR3 sequences listed, 80% to 95% were seen once. The data derive from a study of CD8 T cells in Susac syndrome. Sequencing of TCR beta was undertaken in CD8+ and CD4+ T cells derived from blood. Patients with stable or active relapsing-remitting disease, all of them treatment-naive, made up the multiple sclerosis controls.

The sequence came from a human donor with multiple sclerosis. The rearrangement uses TRBV30 and TRBJ2-3; D remains unclear. Sequences were obtained from CD8+ T cells from PBMCs. In DNA, the CDR3 is TGTGCCTGGAGTGTCTCCGGCCCAGATACGCAGTATTTT. This sequence encodes CAWSVSGPDTQYF.